The 26 T cell receptor beta chains listed next were all sequenced from one sample in a study of blood T cell repertoires in COVID-19. Clones were sequenced by immunoSEQ multiplex PCR, and TCRdb holds only the in-frame ones, with some missing. The sample consists of 100,000 to 150,000 clones, 70% to 75% of them appearing once. The sample comprised peripheral blood. These receptors all stem from a man aged 60 to 69 with acute or convalescent COVID-19.

This chain joins TRBV30 and TRBJ2-1; 7 positions agree with TRBD2. V shed 2 bases, J shed 3 bases, and the junction held 10 bases outside the gene matches. This CDR3 is 16 amino acids long. The V gene's germline CDR1 is GTSNPN and CDR2 SVGIG (reference sequence). CDR3 nucleotides: TGTGCCTGGAGTATCACTCGGGAGGCCGGCTACAATGAGCAGTTCTTC. Amino acids: CAWSITREAGYNEQFF.

J is TRBJ2-2 and V is TRBV6-5; a possible D gene is TRBD1 (6 bases). The germline V and J ends were trimmed by 3 bases and 6 bases, with 14 bases remaining between them. The CDR3 runs to 15 residues. The germline CDR1 and CDR2 sequences are MNHEY and SVGAGI. The CDR3 sequence is CASSYSSGVSGELFF. The CDR3 bases are TGTGCCAGCAGTTATTCCTCAGGGGTCTCCGGGGAGCTGTTTTTT.

J is TRBJ2-7 and V is TRBV30, with TRBD1 matching 7 bases. The junction had 7 bases not matched to a gene; V was cut back by 2 bases and J by 3 bases. CDR1 GTSNPN and CDR2 SVGIG come from the germline V gene (reference sequence). This CDR3 is 14 amino acids long. CDR3 in amino acids: CAWSTPGQYYEQYF. Written as DNA, the CDR3 is TGTGCCTGGAGTACACCGGGACAGTACTACGAGCAGTACTTC.

CDR3 residues: CASSFDSLGDTQYF. Written as DNA, the CDR3 is TGTGCCAGCAGCTTCGACAGTTTGGGGGATACGCAGTATTTT. This sequence joins TRBV9 and TRBJ2-3, with D perhaps matching TRBD1 (5 bases). V was trimmed by 4 bases and J by 6 bases, leaving 15 bases between them. CDR1 is SGDLS, CDR2 YYNGEE, per germline. The CDR3 runs 14 residues.

This clone showed up just a few times. The chain carries TRBV6-5 and TRBJ2-1, with D uncertain. Looked up from germline, CDR1 is MNHEY and CDR2 is SVGAGI. The ends were cut back, 5 bases at V and 13 bases at J, with 15 bases in the middle. CDR3 size: 12 residues. The CDR3 region is CASSPNSIGQFF. As DNA, the CDR3 is TGTGCCAGCAGTCCGAACAGCATAGGACAGTTCTTC.

The chain is built from TRBV6-1 and TRBJ1-2; D possibly corresponds to TRBD1 (5 bases). The V gene lost 3 bases and the J gene lost 4 bases, with 15 bases spanning the gap. From germline, CDR1 is MNHNS and CDR2 SASEGT. CDR3 size: 15 residues. CDR3: CASSDSRLGGYGYTF. CDR3 DNA: TGTGCCAGCAGTGACAGCCGGCTGGGGGGCTATGGCTACACCTTC.

V and J are TRBV5-1 and TRBJ1-5, with 7 bases identical to TRBD1. J gave up 4 bases and V 0 bases, and 4 bases lay outside the gene matches. CDR3 length: 15 amino acids. Germline V CDR1 and CDR2: SGHRS, YFSETQ. The CDR3 loop is CASSLGQGGNQPQHF. CDR3 in DNA: TGCGCCAGCAGCTTGGGACAGGGTGGAAATCAGCCCCAGCATTTT.

CDR3 sequence: CSVREDRNPTEQYF. The CDR3 nucleotides read TGCAGCGTTAGGGAGGACAGGAACCCCACCGAGCAGTACTTC. The genes are TRBV29-1 and TRBJ2-7; tentatively, D is TRBD1 (7 bases). The ends were cut back, 5 bases at V and 6 bases at J, with 20 bases in the middle. Germline CDR1 is SQVTM and CDR2 is ANQGSEA. This CDR3 contains 14 residues.

The rearrangement uses TRBV7-2 and TRBJ1-1; the match to TRBD1 covers 7 bases. The V gene end was trimmed by 7 bases and the J gene end by 1 base; junction bases not matched to a gene: 9. From germline, CDR1 is SGHTA and CDR2 FQGNSA. CDR3 size: 15 residues. The CDR3 spells CASTPRGTANTEAFF. CDR3 nucleotide sequence: TGTGCCAGCACCCCGAGGGGGACAGCGAACACTGAAGCTTTCTTT.

The chain uses TRBV24-1 and TRBJ2-5; 7 nucleotides agree with TRBD2. Looked up from germline, CDR1 is KGHDR and CDR2 is SFDVKD. J gave up 7 bases and V 0 bases, and 4 bases lay outside the gene matches. This CDR3 region has 14 residues. The CDR3 reads CATSDLWGGGTQYF. CDR3 bases: TGTGCCACCAGTGATTTGTGGGGGGGAGGGACCCAGTACTTC.

The V and J genes are TRBV2 and TRBJ1-5, with TRBD1 identical over 7 bases. This CDR3 has 13 residues. Germline trimming cut 4 bases from V and 15 bases from J; bases unmatched to any gene: 12. Per germline, CDR1 SNHLY and CDR2 FYNNEI. As DNA, the CDR3 is TGTGCCAGCAGTGTAAACGGACAGGTCCACAGGCATTTT. It specifies CASSVNGQVHRHF.

The J gene is TRBJ1-1, the V gene TRBV30; possible D gene TRBD1, 6 bases. Trimming pared 3 bases from V and 6 bases from J, leaving 11 bases between. Germline CDR1 GTSNPN, CDR2 SVGIG (reference sequence). The CDR3 has 12 amino acids. CDR3 nucleotide sequence: TGTGCCTGGAGCGGGGGGGGCCCTGAAGCTTTCTTT. Its translation: CAWSGGGPEAFF. Together with reference TRBV30 and TRBJ1-1, the CDR3 gives the full variable domain: SQTIHQWPATLVQPVGSPLSLECTVEGTSNPNLYWYRQAAGRGLQLLFYSVGIGQISSEVPQNLSASRPQDRQFILSSKKLLLSDSGFYLCAWSGGGPEAFFGQGTRLTVV.

This chain joins TRBV27 and TRBJ2-2, with 8 bases that match TRBD1. Trimming cost V 6 bases and J 4 bases; bases outside gene matches: 1. This CDR3 has 13 amino acids. CDR1 is MNHEY and CDR2 is SMNVEV in the germline V gene (reference sequence). The CDR3 DNA is TGTGCCAGCAGGGACAGGGTCACCGGGGAGCTGTTTTTT. This codes for CASRDRVTGELFF.

V usage is TRBV7-9 and J usage is TRBJ1-1, with unresolved D. Germline values: CDR1 SEHNR, CDR2 FQNEAQ (reference sequence). The germline V and J ends were trimmed by 0 bases and 0 bases, with 8 bases remaining between them. CDR3 length: 15 amino acids. The CDR3 coding sequence is TGTGCCAGCAGCTTAGCGCGCGGGATGAACACTGAAGCTTTCTTT. Translating it yields CASSLARGMNTEAFF.

CDR3: CASSSSTKDYGYTF. CDR3 DNA: TGTGCCAGCAGTTCCTCGACTAAGGACTATGGCTACACCTTC. The chain is built from TRBV2 and TRBJ1-2; D gene uncertain. The CDR3 is 14 residues long. V dropped 5 bases and J dropped 3 bases, with 13 bases sitting between them. Germline-derived CDR1 and CDR2 are SNHLY and FYNNEI.

J is TRBJ1-1 and V is TRBV5-1, with D maybe TRBD1 (5 bases). Germline-derived CDR1 and CDR2 are SGHRS and YFSETQ. The CDR3 runs to 14 residues. Trimming pared 4 bases from V and 1 base from J, leaving 11 bases between. The DNA of the CDR3 is TGCGCCAGCAGCGTCGACAGTGGGAACACTGAAGCTTTCTTT. Its protein product is CASSVDSGNTEAFF.

V is TRBV14 and J is TRBJ2-1; 8 bases are shared with TRBD2. The CDR3 contains 19 residues. Trimming cost V 1 base and J 0 bases; bases outside gene matches: 11. Germline assignment: CDR1 SGHDN and CDR2 FVKESK. The CDR3 DNA reads TGTGCCAGCAGCCAAGTAGCGGGGAGGCTTCTGGGCTCCTACAATGAGCAGTTCTTC. It codes for CASSQVAGRLLGSYNEQFF.

This rearrangement joins TRBV24-1 to TRBJ2-7; unclear D gene. The CDR3 loop spans 13 amino acids. V dropped 3 bases and J dropped 0 bases, with 5 bases sitting between them. Germline lookup yields CDR1 KGHDR and CDR2 SFDVKD. In DNA form, the CDR3 reads TGTGCCACCAGTGATAACAACTCCTACGAGCAGTACTTC. This encodes CATSDNNSYEQYF.

V and J are TRBV6-2 or TRBV6-3 and TRBJ1-4, with D possibly being TRBD1 (6 bases). Trimming stripped 6 bases from V and 2 bases from J, with 16 bases between. From germline, CDR1 is MNHEY and CDR2 SVGEGT. CDR3 length equals 16 residues. The DNA of the CDR3 is TGTGCCAGCAGCCCTACAGGGAGTGGCACTAATGAAAAACTGTTTTTT. It specifies CASSPTGSGTNEKLFF.

J is TRBJ1-1 and V is TRBV19, with 9 bases aligning to TRBD1. CDR3 length equals 15 residues. The germline V gene encodes CDR1 LNHDA and CDR2 SQIVND (reference sequence). V shed 1 base and J 5 bases; nucleotides not matched to a gene: 5. This chain's CDR3 is CASSIGGQGGTEAFF. The DNA of the CDR3 is TGTGCCAGTAGTATAGGGGGACAGGGAGGTACTGAAGCTTTCTTT.

The chain recombines TRBV5-1 with TRBJ2-1; maybe TRBD2 (6 bases). Trimming stripped 1 base from V and 0 bases from J, with 17 bases between. This CDR3 contains 18 residues. CDR1 and CDR2 from the germline V gene are SGHRS and YFSETQ. The DNA for the CDR3 is TGCGCCAGCAGCTTGCGTTTCGGGAGACGATACTCCTACAATGAGCAGTTCTTC. It yields the protein CASSLRFGRRYSYNEQFF.

This chain joins TRBV7-3 and TRBJ1-1; 9 positions agree with TRBD1. The CDR3 has 17 residues. The V segment lost 1 base and the J segment 5 bases; nucleotides outside the gene matches: 11. Germline loops: CDR1 SGHTA, CDR2 FQGTGA. The CDR3 coding sequence is TGTGCCAGCAGCTTAAACGGACCGGGACAGGGAGGAACTGAAGCTTTCTTT. Translating gives CASSLNGPGQGGTEAFF.

The chain joins TRBV30 to TRBJ1-2; 8 bases are a match to TRBD1. This CDR3 is built from 12 residues. V lost 6 bases and J lost 2; bases outside the gene matches: 2. From germline, CDR1 is GTSNPN and CDR2 SVGIG (reference sequence). Here the CDR3 DNA reads TGTGCCTGTGGACAGGGAAACTATGGCTACACCTTC. Protein product: CACGQGNYGYTF.

V and J are TRBV19 and TRBJ1-1; weak D call: TRBD1 (5 bases). CDR3 length equals 13 residues. The V gene's germline CDR1 is LNHDA and CDR2 SQIVND (reference sequence). V was clipped by 7 bases and J by 8 bases, with 17 bases between them. The CDR3 DNA sequence: TGTGCCAGTACCCAACAACAGGCGATCGAAGCTTTCTTT. The encoded protein is CASTQQQAIEAFF.

The chain employs TRBV30 and TRBJ1-1, with D unresolved. V lost 5 bases, J lost 5 bases, and 12 bases lay in between. The CDR3 runs to 12 residues. Per the germline V gene, CDR1 is GTSNPN and CDR2 is SVGIG (reference sequence). As DNA, the CDR3 is TGTGCCTGGTCATACGGGGTTACTGAAGCTTTCTTT. As protein: CAWSYGVTEAFF.

This clone was picked up many times. The chain joins TRBV11-2 to TRBJ2-2; 10 bases line up with TRBD1. With V trimmed by 5 bases and J by 2 bases, 8 bases remained unmatched. CDR3 size: 17 residues. The germline gives CDR1 SGHAT, CDR2 FQNNGV. The CDR3 spells CASSRWTGGGNTGELFF. CDR3 nucleotide sequence: TGTGCCAGCAGCCGATGGACAGGGGGAGGTAACACCGGGGAGCTGTTTTTT.